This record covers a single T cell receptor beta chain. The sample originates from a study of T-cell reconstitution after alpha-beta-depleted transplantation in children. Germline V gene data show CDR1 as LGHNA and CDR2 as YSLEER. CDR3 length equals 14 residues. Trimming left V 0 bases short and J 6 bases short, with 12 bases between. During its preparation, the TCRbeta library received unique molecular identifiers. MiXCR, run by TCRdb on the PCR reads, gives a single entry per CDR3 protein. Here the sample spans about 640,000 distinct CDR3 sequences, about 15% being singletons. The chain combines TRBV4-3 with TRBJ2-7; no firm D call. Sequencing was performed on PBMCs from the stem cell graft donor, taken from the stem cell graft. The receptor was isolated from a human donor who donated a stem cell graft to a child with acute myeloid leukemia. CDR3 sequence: CASSQDLHEGEQYF. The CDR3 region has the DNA TGCGCCAGCAGCCAAGATCTTCACGAAGGCGAGCAGTACTTC.